The following is a TCR beta chain sequence with its context. Its antigen is not identified. Germline lookup yields CDR1 SGHRS and CDR2 YFSETQ. V gave up 3 bases and J gave up 3 bases; unmatched junction bases: 6. The CDR3 spans 15 residues. This sample stems from a study of T cell repertoires in cytomegalovirus infection. About the study: It was the public TCR beta signatures that indicated both CMV infection and matching HLA type. Study-wide findings and caveats: Identification of carriers of CMV plus the relevant HLA was achieved through cumulative public TCR beta family frequency.

TCRdb reprocessed the reads with MiXCR, giving one entry per CDR3 protein. In the table there are some 940,000 distinct CDR3 sequences, roughly 30% of which are singletons. This TCR derives from a human donor in good health (CMV status not recorded). Some clones in this sample may be carry-over from other donors' samples. This sequence joins TRBV5-1 and TRBJ2-1, with TRBD1 matching over 7 bases. The sequences come from cultured CD8+ T cells from PBMCs, collected from culture after CMV antigen stimulation. Here the CDR3 reads CASSSRDSYYNEQFF. The CDR3 bases are TGCGCCAGCAGCTCCCGGGACAGCTACTACAATGAGCAGTTCTTC.